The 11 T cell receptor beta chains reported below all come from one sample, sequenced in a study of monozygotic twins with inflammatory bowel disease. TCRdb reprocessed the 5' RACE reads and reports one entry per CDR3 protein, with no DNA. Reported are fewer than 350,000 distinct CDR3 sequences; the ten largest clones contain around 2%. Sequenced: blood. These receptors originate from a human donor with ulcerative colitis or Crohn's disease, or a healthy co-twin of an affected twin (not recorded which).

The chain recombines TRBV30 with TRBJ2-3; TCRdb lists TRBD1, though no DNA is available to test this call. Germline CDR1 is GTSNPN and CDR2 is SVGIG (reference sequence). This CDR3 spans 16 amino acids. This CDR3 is CAWSAGGDISTDTQYF.

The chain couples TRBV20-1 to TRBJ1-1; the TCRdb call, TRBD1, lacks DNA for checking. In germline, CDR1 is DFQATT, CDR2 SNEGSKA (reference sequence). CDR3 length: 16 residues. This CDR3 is CSAMGQGTPRPPEAFF.

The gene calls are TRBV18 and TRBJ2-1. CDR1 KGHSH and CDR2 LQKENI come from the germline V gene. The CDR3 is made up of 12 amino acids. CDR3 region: CASSPLRGEQFF. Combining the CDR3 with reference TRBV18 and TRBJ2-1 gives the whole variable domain NAGVMQNPRHLVRRRGQEARLRCSPMKGHSHVYWYRQLPEEGLKFMVYLQKENIIDESGMPKERFSAEFPKEGPSILRIQQVVRGDSAAYFCASSPLRGEQFFGPGTRLTVL.

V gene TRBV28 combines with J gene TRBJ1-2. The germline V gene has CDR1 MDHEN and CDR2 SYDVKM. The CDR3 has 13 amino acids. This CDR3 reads CASSLARTRGYTF.

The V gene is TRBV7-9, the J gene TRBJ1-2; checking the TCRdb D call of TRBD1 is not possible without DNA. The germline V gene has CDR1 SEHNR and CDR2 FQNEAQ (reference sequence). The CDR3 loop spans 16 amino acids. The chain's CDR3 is CASSSQPGTGSYGYTF.

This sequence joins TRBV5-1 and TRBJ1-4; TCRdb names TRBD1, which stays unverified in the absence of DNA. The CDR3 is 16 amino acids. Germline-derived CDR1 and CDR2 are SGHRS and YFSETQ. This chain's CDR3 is CASSLTDRVGNEKLFF.

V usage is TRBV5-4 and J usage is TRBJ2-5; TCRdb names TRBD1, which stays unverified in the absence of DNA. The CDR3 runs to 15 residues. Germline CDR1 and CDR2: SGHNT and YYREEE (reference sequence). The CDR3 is CASSLRQGSGETQYF.

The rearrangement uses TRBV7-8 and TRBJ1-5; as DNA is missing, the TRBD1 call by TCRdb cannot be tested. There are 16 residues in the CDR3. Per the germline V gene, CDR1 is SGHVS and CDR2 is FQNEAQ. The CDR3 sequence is CASSLVGINSNQPQHF.

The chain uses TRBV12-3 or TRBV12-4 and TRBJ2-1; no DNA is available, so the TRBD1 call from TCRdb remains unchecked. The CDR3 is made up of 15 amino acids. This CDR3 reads CASSLGQGRGNEQFF.

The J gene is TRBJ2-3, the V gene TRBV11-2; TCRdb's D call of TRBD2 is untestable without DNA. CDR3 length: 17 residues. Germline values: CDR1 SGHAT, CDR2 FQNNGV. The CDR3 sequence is CASSLVGTTLQRDTQYF.

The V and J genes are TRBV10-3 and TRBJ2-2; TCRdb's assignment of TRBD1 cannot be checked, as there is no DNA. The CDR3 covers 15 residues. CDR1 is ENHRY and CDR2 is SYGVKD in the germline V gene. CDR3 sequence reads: CAFSTGTGTTGELFF.